The 4 T cell receptor beta chains presented below share a single source sample, sequenced in a study of response to subunit inactivated influenza vaccine. One entry per CDR3 protein, called by TCRdb with MiXCR from the RT-PCR reads. Counted here are more than 400,000 distinct CDR3 sequences, approximately 7.2% occurring once; the ten biggest clones make up around 12%. The sequenced sample was PBMCs from blood, obtained around 25 months after vaccination. These receptors were collected from a man aged 50 to 69 who received an inactivated influenza vaccine.

This clonotype was seen a few times. V is TRBV30 and J is TRBJ2-7; 9 bases match TRBD1. This CDR3 has 15 residues. J was trimmed by 2 bases and V by 1 base; bases with no gene match: 6. Germline V gene sequence: CDR1 GTSNPN, CDR2 SVGIG (reference sequence). The CDR3 is CAWSGGQGIAYEQYF. The CDR3 DNA sequence: TGTGCCTGGAGTGGGGGACAGGGAATAGCCTACGAGCAGTACTTC.

This clonotype was counted between two and nine times. The chain has TRBV11-1 and TRBJ2-5, with 7 bases aligning to TRBD1. The CDR3 consists of 14 residues. The junction had 7 bases not matched to a gene; V was cut back by 8 bases and J by 1 base. CDR1 and CDR2 from the germline V gene are SGHAT and FQDESV (reference sequence). The CDR3 sequence: CASGAGTAQETQYF. DNA of the CDR3: TGTGCCAGCGGAGCCGGGACAGCCCAAGAGACCCAGTACTTC.

As regards this clonotype: Compared with germline, one end of the junction differs, possibly owing to a read error. The V and J genes are TRBV29-1 and TRBJ1-3, with 9 bases fitting TRBD1. Looked up from germline, CDR1 is SQVTM and CDR2 is ANQGSEA. This CDR3 has 14 residues. The CDR3 region has the DNA TGCAGCGTTGATACAGGGGGCTCTGGAAACACCAAATATTTT. Protein sequence: CSVDTGGSGNTKYF.

J is TRBJ2-1 and V is TRBV7-2; D perhaps matches TRBD2 (6 bases). Looked up from germline, CDR1 is SGHTA and CDR2 is FQGNSA. CDR3 length: 15 amino acids. Deletions cut 1 base from V and 8 bases from J, with 15 bases between. The CDR3 region has the DNA TGTGCCAGCAGCTTAGTTGGGGCTAGCGAGGATGAGCAGTTCTTC. It is translated as CASSLVGASEDEQFF.